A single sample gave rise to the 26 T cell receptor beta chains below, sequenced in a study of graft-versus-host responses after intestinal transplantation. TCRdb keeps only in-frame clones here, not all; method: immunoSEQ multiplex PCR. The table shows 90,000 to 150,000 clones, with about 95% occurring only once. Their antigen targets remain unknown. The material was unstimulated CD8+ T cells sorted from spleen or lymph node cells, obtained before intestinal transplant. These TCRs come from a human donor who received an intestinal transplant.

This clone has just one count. In DNA, the CDR3 is TGTGCCAGCAGCTTACGGGACAGCTTGGCCTACGAGCAGTACTTC. Translating it yields CASSLRDSLAYEQYF. The chain combines TRBV9 with TRBJ2-5, with 7 bases matching TRBD1. The better agreement between TRBJ2-7 and the DNA end casts doubt on the J call. Germline-derived CDR1 and CDR2 are SGDLS and YYNGEE. The CDR3 contains 15 residues.

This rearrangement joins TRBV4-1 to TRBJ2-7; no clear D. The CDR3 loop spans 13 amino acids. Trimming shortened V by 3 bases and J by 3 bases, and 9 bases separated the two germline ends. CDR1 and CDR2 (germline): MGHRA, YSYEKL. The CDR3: CASSHSGGYEQYF. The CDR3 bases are TGCGCCAGCAGCCATTCCGGCGGCTACGAGCAGTACTTC.

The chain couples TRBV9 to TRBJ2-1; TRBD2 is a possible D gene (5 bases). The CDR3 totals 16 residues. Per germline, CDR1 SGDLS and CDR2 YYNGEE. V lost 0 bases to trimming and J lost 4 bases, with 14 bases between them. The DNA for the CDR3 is TGTGCCAGCAGCGTAGAAAGCGGCACCCGGTACAATGAGCAGTTCTTC. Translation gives CASSVESGTRYNEQFF. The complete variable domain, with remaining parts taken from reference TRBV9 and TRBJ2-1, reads DSGVTQTPKHLITATGQRVTLRCSPRSGDLSVYWYQQSLDQGLQFLIQYYNGEERAKGNILERFSAQQFPDLHSELNLSSLELGDSALYFCASSVESGTRYNEQFFGPGTRLTVL.

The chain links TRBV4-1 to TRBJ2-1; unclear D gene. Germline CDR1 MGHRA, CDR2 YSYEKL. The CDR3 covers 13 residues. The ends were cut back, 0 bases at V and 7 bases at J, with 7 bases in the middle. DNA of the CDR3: TGCGCCAGCAGCCAAGAAGGTACAAATGAGCAGTTCTTC. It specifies CASSQEGTNEQFF.

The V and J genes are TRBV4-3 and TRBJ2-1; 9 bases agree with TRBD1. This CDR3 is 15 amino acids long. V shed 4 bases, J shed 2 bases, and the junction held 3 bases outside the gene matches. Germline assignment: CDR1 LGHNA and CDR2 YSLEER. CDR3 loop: CASSRDRDPYNEQFF. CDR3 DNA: TGCGCCAGCAGCCGGGACAGGGATCCCTACAATGAGCAGTTCTTC.

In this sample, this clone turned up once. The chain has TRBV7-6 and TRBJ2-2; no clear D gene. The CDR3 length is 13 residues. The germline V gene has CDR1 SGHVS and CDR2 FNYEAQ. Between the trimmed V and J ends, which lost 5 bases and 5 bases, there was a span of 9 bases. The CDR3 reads CASSAMGTGELFF. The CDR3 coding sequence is TGTGCCAGCAGCGCGATGGGTACCGGGGAGCTGTTTTTT.

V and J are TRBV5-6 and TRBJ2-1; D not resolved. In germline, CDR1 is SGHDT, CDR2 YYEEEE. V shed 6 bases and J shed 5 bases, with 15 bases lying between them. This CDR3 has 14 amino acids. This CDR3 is CASTVPSENNEQFF. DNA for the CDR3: TGTGCCAGCACCGTTCCAAGCGAAAACAATGAGCAGTTCTTC. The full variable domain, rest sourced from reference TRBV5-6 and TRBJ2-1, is DAGVTQSPTHLIKTRGQQVTLRCSPKSGHDTVSWYQQALGQGPQFIFQYYEEEERQRGNFPDRFSGHQFPNYSSELNVNALLLGDSALYLCASTVPSENNEQFFGPGTRLTVL.

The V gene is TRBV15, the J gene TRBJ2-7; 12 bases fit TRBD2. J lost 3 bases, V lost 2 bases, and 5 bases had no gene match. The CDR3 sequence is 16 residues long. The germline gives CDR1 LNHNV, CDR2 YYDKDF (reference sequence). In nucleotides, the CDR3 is TGTGCCACCAGCAGATCAAGGACTAGCGGGATCTACGAGCAGTACTTC. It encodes CATSRSRTSGIYEQYF.

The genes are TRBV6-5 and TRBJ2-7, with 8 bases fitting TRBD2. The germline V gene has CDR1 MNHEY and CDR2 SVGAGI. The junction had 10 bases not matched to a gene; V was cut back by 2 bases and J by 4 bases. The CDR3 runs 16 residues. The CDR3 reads CASSYPGLASWYEQYF. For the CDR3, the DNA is TGTGCCAGCAGTTACCCAGGACTAGCTTCTTGGTACGAGCAGTACTTC.

The CDR3 region is CASSPGLAGDSSYEQYF. Here the CDR3 DNA reads TGTGCCAGCTCACCGGGACTAGCGGGGGATTCCTCCTACGAGCAGTACTTC. The chain joins TRBV18 to TRBJ2-7, with 14 bases fitting TRBD2. Germline CDR1 reads KGHSH; CDR2 reads LQKENI. The CDR3 is made up of 17 amino acids. Trimming cost V 3 bases and J 0 bases; bases outside gene matches: 4.

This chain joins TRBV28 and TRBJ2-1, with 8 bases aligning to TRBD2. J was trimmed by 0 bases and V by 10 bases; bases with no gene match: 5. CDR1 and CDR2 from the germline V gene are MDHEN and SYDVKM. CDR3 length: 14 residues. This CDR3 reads CATLAGFSYNEQFF. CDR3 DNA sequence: TGTGCCACCTTAGCGGGATTCTCCTACAATGAGCAGTTCTTC.

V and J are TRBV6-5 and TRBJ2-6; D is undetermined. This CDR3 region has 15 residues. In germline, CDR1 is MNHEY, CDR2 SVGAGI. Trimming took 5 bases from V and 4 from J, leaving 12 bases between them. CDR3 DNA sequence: TGTGCCAGCAGTCTAGACGAAGGGGGGGCCAACGTCCTGACTTTC. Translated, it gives CASSLDEGGANVLTF.

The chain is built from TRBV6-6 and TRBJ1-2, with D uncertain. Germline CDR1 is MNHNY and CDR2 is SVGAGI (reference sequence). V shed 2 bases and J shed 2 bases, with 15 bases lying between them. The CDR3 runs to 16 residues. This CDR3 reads CASSYPPTKTNYGYTF. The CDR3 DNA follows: TGTGCCAGCAGTTACCCCCCGACAAAAACCAACTATGGCTACACCTTC.

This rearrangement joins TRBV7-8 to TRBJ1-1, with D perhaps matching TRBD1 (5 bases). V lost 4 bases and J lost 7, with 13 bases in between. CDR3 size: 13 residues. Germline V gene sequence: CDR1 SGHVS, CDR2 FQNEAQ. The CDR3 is CASSSTGQVEAFF. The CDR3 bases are TGTGCCAGCAGCTCGACCGGACAAGTTGAAGCTTTCTTT.

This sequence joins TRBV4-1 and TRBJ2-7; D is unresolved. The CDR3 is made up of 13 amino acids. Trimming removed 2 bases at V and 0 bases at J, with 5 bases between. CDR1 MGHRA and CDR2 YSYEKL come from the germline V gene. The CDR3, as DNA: TGCGCCAGCAGCCAACTCCCCTCCTACGAGCAGTACTTC. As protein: CASSQLPSYEQYF.

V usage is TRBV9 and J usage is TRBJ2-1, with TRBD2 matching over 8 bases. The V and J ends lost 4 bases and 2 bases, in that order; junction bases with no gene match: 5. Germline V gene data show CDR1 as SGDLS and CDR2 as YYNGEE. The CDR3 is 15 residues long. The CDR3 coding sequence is TGTGCCAGCAGCCCCAGCGGGAGAGCCTACAATGAGCAGTTCTTC. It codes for CASSPSGRAYNEQFF.

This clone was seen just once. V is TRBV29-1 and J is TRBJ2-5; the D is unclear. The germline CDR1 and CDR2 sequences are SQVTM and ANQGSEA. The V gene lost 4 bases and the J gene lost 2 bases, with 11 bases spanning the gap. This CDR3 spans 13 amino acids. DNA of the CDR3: TGCAGCGTTGTGCAGCGTTTGCAAGAGACCCAGTACTTC. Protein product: CSVVQRLQETQYF.

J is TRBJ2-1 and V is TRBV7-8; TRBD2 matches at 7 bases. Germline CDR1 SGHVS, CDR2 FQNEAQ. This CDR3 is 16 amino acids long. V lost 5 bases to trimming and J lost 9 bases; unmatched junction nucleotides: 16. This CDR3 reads CASSQTPPREAIEQFF. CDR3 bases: TGTGCCAGCAGCCAGACACCCCCCCGGGAGGCGATTGAGCAGTTCTTC.

CDR3 DNA: TGTGCCAGCAGTCCCGGGGGGCTGAACACTGAAGCTTTCTTT. Protein sequence: CASSPGGLNTEAFF. The chain combines TRBV6-6 with TRBJ1-1; D is possibly TRBD1 (6 bases). With 5 bases removed from V and 0 bases from J, the gap between germline ends came to 10 bases. The CDR3 covers 14 residues. CDR1 and CDR2 (germline): MNHNY, SVGAGI (reference sequence).

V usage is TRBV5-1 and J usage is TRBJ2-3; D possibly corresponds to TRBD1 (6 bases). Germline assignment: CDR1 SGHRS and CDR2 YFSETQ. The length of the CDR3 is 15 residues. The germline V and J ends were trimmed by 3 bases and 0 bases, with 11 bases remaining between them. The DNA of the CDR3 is TGCGCCAGCAGCTGGGGACACAGGAGCACAGATACGCAGTATTTT. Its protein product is CASSWGHRSTDTQYF.

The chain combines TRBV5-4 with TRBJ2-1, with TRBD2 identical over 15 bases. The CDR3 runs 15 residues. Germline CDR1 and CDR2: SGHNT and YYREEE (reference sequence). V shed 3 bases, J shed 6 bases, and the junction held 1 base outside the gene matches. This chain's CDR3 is CASSSGLAGGNEQFF. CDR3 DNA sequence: TGTGCCAGCAGCTCGGGACTAGCGGGAGGCAATGAGCAGTTCTTC.

The CDR3 is CASSLGQGDYGYTF. In DNA, the CDR3 is TGTGCCAGCAGCTTAGGACAGGGGGATTATGGCTACACCTTC. The rearrangement uses TRBV11-2 and TRBJ1-2; 9 bases match TRBD1. Germline trimming cut 1 base from V and 5 bases from J; bases unmatched to any gene: 2. CDR3 length equals 14 residues. From germline, CDR1 is SGHAT and CDR2 FQNNGV.

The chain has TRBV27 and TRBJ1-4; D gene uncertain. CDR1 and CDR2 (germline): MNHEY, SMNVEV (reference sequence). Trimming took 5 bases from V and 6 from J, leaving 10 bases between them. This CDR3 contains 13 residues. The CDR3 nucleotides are TGTGCCAGCAGTGCTGCGGGAGATGAAAAACTGTTTTTT. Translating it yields CASSAAGDEKLFF.

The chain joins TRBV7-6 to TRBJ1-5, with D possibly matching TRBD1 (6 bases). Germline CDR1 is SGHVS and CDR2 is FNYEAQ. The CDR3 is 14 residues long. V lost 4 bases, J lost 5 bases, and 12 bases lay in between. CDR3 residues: CASSSRTGHQPQHF. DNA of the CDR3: TGTGCCAGCAGCTCCCGAACAGGGCATCAGCCCCAGCATTTT. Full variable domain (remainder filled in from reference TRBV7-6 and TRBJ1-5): GAGVSQSPRYKVTKRGQDVALRCDPISGHVSLYWYRQALGQGPEFLTYFNYEAQQDKSGLPNDRFSAERPEGSISTLTIQRTEQRDSAMYRCASSSRTGHQPQHFGDGTRLSIL.

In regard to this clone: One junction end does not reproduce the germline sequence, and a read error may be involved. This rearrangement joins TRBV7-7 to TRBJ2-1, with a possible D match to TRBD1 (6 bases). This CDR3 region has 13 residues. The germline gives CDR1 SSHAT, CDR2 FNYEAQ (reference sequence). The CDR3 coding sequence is TGTGCTAGCAGCTTAGGGGGAAGCAATGAGCAGTTCTTC. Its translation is CASSLGGSNEQFF.

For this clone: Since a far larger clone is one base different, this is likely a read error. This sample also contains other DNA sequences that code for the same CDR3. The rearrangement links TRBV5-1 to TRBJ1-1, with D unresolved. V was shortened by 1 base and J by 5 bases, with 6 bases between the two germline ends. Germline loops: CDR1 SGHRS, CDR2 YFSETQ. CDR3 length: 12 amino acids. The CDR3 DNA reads TGCGCCAGCAGCTTGAGAGGGACTGAAGCTTTCTTT. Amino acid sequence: CASSLRGTEAFF.